A single sample is the source of the 5 T cell receptor beta chains below, sequenced in a study of blood T cell repertoires in COVID-19. Data came from immunoSEQ multiplex PCR; TCRdb stores just in-frame clones and leaves some out. The sample has 300,000 to 350,000 clones, approximately 90% seen once. Sequenced input: peripheral blood. These receptors were collected from a man between 25 and 39 years old with COVID-19, enrolled during active disease.

The chain is built from TRBV25-1 and TRBJ2-3; a possible D gene is TRBD2 (5 bases). Germline values: CDR1 MGHDK, CDR2 SYGVNS. Trimming cost V 4 bases and J 6 bases, with 17 bases left between them. The CDR3 is made up of 15 amino acids. The CDR3 bases are TGTGCCAGCAGTGGACCCCAGAGGGCCTACGATACGCAGTATTTT. It specifies CASSGPQRAYDTQYF.

V usage is TRBV27 and J usage is TRBJ2-3, with D perhaps matching TRBD1 (6 bases). This CDR3 comprises 17 residues. Germline loops: CDR1 MNHEY, CDR2 SMNVEV (reference sequence). Trimming left V 5 bases short and J 1 base short, with 19 bases between. The CDR3 is CASSPPGETPGTDTQYF. CDR3 DNA: TGTGCCAGCAGTCCCCCAGGGGAGACCCCCGGCACAGATACGCAGTATTTT.

V is TRBV5-1 and J is TRBJ1-1; D is unclear. Trimming removed 5 bases from V and 0 bases from J, with 8 bases in between. The CDR3 is 13 amino acids. Germline values: CDR1 SGHRS, CDR2 YFSETQ. The CDR3 is CASRFQMNTEAFF. The CDR3 nucleotides read TGCGCCAGCAGGTTCCAGATGAACACTGAAGCTTTCTTT.

For the CDR3, the DNA is TGTGCCAGCAGCTTAAGGGGGACAGGACAAGAGACCCAGTACTTC. This translates into CASSLRGTGQETQYF. This sequence joins TRBV7-2 and TRBJ2-5; the match to TRBD1 covers 8 bases. The germline gives CDR1 SGHTA, CDR2 FQGNSA. The CDR3 covers 15 residues. With V trimmed by 2 bases and J by 2 bases, 4 bases remained unmatched.

The chain combines TRBV5-1 with TRBJ2-4, with D possibly TRBD1 on 6 matching bases. CDR3 size: 13 residues. Germline values: CDR1 SGHRS, CDR2 YFSETQ. V was cut by 4 bases and J by 6 bases, with 11 bases left in between. The CDR3: CASSRGGGNIQYF. The CDR3 nucleotides read TGCGCCAGCAGCCGAGGGGGTGGAAACATTCAGTACTTC. The full variable domain, completed using reference TRBV5-1 and TRBJ2-4, is KAGVTQTPRYLIKTRGQQVTLSCSPISGHRSVSWYQQTPGQGLQFLFEYFSETQRNKGNFPGRFSGRQFSNSRSEMNVSTLELGDSALYLCASSRGGGNIQYFGAGTRLSVL.